This T cell receptor beta chain was observed in a study of T-cell reconstitution after alpha-beta-depleted transplantation in children. Unique molecular identifiers were incorporated when the TCRbeta library was constructed. TCRdb passed the PCR reads through MiXCR, listing each CDR3 protein once. The table lists around 250,000 distinct CDR3 sequences, almost 10% of them singletons. V lost 1 base and J lost 4, with 9 bases in between. Germline V gene lookup returns CDR1 SGHTS and CDR2 YDEGEE. The length of the CDR3 is 14 residues. The receptor comes from a human donor who donated a stem cell graft to a child with SCID. The source material was PBMCs from the stem cell graft donor, sampled from the stem cell graft. V is TRBV5-8 and J is TRBJ1-5; D uncertain. This chain's CDR3 is CASSLFGQNQPQHF. CDR3 coding DNA: TGTGCCAGCAGCTTGTTCGGGCAGAATCAGCCCCAGCATTTT.